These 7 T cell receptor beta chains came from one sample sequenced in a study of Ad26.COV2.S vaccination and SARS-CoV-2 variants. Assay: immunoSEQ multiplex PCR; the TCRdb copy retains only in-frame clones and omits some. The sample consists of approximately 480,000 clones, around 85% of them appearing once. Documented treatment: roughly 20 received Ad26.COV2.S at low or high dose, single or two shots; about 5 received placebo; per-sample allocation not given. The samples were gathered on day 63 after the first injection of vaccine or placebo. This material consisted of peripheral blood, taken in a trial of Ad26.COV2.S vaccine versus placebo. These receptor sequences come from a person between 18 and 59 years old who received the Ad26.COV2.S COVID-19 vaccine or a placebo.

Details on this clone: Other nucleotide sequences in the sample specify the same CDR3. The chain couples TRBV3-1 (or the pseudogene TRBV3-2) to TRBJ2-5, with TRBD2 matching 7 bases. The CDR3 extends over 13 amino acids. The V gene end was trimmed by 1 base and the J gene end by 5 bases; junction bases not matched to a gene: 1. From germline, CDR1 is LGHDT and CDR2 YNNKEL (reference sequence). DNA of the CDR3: TGTGCCAGCAGCCAAGGGCGGGGGGAGACCCAGTACTTC. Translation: CASSQGRGETQYF.

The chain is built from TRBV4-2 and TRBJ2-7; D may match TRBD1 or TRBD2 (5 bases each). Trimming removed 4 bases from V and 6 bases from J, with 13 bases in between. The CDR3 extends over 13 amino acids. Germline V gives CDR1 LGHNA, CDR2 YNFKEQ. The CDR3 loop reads CASSLTRGREQYF. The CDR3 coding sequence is TGTGCCAGCAGCCTAACCCGGGGCCGCGAGCAGTACTTC.

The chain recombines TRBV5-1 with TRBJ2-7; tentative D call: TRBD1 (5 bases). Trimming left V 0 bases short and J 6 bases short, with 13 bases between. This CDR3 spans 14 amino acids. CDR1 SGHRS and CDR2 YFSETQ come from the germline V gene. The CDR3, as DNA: TGCGCCAGCAGCTTGGGGGTACGTGGGGCCGAGCAGTACTTC. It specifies CASSLGVRGAEQYF.

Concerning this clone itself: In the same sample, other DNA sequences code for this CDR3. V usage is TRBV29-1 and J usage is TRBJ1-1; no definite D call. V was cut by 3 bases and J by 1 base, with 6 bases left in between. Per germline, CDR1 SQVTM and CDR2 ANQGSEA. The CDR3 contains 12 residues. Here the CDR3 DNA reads TGCAGCGTTGAGGGTCGGAACACTGAAGCTTTCTTT. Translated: CSVEGRNTEAFF.

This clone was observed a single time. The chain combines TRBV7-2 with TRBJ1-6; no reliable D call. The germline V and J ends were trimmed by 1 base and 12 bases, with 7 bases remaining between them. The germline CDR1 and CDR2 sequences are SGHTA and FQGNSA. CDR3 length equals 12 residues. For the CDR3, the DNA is TGTGCCAGCAGCTTAGGGCACCAACCCCTCCACTTT. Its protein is CASSLGHQPLHF.

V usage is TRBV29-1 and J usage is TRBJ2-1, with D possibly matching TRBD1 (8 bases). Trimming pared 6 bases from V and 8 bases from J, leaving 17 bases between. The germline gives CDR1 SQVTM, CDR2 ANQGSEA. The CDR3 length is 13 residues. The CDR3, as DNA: TGCAGCGTCCTATACAGGGGGGGCGATGAGCAGTTCTTC. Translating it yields CSVLYRGGDEQFF.

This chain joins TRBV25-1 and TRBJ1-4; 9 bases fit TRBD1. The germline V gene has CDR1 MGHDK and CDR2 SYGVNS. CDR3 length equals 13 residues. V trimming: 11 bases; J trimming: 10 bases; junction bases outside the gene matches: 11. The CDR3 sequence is CADLRDRDGKLFF. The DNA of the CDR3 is TGTGCCGACCTCCGGGACAGGGACGGAAAACTGTTTTTT. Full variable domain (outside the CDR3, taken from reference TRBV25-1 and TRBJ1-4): EADIYQTPRYLVIGTGKKITLECSQTMGHDKMYWYQQDPGMELHLIHYSYGVNSTEKGDLSSESTVSRIRTEHFPLTLESARPSHTSQYLCADLRDRDGKLFFGSGTQLSVL.